The T cell receptor beta chain described here comes from a study of PD-1 blockade in classical Hodgkin lymphoma. Study-level points and caveats: Diversity in CD4+ TCRs, unlike that measured in CD8+ TCRs, had risen significantly by C4D1. As was reported, newly diagnosed patients showed lower baseline TCR diversity than healthy donors did. Complete responders' diversity at baseline resembled that of newly diagnosed patients.

Germline CDR1 reads MNHNY; CDR2 reads SVGAGI (reference sequence). The CDR3 loop spans 13 amino acids. Trimming removed 5 bases at V and 6 bases at J, with 13 bases between. Every patient was affected by relapse after autologous stem cell transplantation, while exposure to brentuximab vedotin was not uniform. CD4+ T cells were purified from thawed PBMCs by magnetic negative selection. The patients, who had relapsed/refractory classical Hodgkin lymphoma, achieved best responses of complete response, partial response or progressive disease. Sequencing was performed with immunoSEQ multiplex PCR; in TCRdb, only in-frame clones are kept and a portion is missing. The data hold approximately 9,900 clones, with about 79% observed a single time. For this clone: Its antigen is unidentified.

This rearrangement joins TRBV6-6 to TRBJ1-1; D is ambiguous. The sequences come from CD4+ T cells from blood, collected at baseline. The clonotype comes from a human donor with classical Hodgkin lymphoma. CDR3 protein: CASSPRGGSEAFF. CDR3 sequence (DNA): TGTGCCAGCAGTCCCCGGGGAGGTTCTGAAGCTTTCTTT.